This T cell receptor beta chain was recorded in a study of T cell repertoires in cytomegalovirus infection. The wider study: Evidence of both CMV infection and a matching HLA type came from public TCR beta signatures. Findings of the study overall: CMV carriers with the relevant HLA were identified by cumulative public TCR beta family frequency. The ex vivo response was dominated by HLA-C-restricted CMV-specific TCR beta clonotypes.

TCRdb itself ran the reads through MiXCR, one entry per CDR3 protein. This sample yields under 800,000 distinct CDR3 sequences, of which 24% are seen a single time; less than 9.5% belongs to the top ten. This clonotype was seen many times. Antigen unknown. Trimming left V 0 bases short and J 4 bases short, with 7 bases between. This CDR3 is 15 amino acids long. In germline, CDR1 is SGHDN, CDR2 FVKESK. Sequenced material: CD8+ T cells from PBMCs. The rearrangement links TRBV14 to TRBJ2-6; no clear D. The sequence derives from a human donor in good health (CMV status not recorded). Some clones in this sample may be carry-over from other donors' samples. The CDR3 reads CASSQDAGGANVLTF. For the CDR3, the DNA is TGTGCCAGCAGCCAAGATGCAGGAGGGGCCAACGTCCTGACTTTC.